The entry below describes one TCR beta chain. Its antigen remains unidentified. This record belongs to a study of T-cell memory formation after mild COVID-19. This CDR3 is 12 amino acids long. V was clipped by 7 bases and J by 1 base; unmatched bases: 2. CDR1 is DFQATT and CDR2 is SNEGSKA in the germline V gene (reference sequence). Points from the study as a whole: Clones that contracted from day 15 to 85 were balanced CD4/CD8, while later expanders leaned CD4+.

Using constant-segment primers, 5'RACE produced TCR alpha and TCR beta cDNA libraries carrying sample barcodes and UMIs. TCRdb re-called the 5' RACE reads through MiXCR, storing one row per CDR3 protein. Here the sample spans about 180,000 distinct CDR3 sequences, 16% being singletons. This TCR was recovered from an adult woman who had mild COVID-19 (a few samples of this study predate the infection). Cell type and time point are not known. Sequencing was done on a sample of PBMCs or a T cell subset sorted from them (not recorded which). V gene TRBV20-1 combines with J gene TRBJ1-1, with TRBD1 matching over 8 bases. The CDR3 region is CSGTGGNTEAFF. CDR3 bases: TGCAGTGGCACAGGGGGGAACACTGAAGCTTTCTTT.